Listed below are T cell receptor beta chains from one sample, sequenced in a study of cytotoxic CD8 clonotypes in ibrutinib-treated CLL. The assay was immunoSEQ multiplex PCR, and TCRdb's table has in-frame clones only and misses some. In the table there are approximately 190,000 clones, just over 70% of which are singletons. The sample here was PBMCs, taken after 12 months of ibrutinib treatment. The source of these receptors is a human donor with chronic lymphocytic leukemia. Each CDR3 is given with its conserved first and last residue. A D gene is named only where the DNA matches it firmly. Size is omitted from some rows. Given values are once, few, many or a class for expanded clones.

abundance	v_gene	d_gene	j_gene	CDR3nt	CDR3aa
-	TRBV18	-	TRBJ1-1	TGTGCCAGCTCACCAGGGTTGCAGGGGACTGAAGCTTTCTTT	CASSPGLQGTEAFF
once	TRBV28	-	TRBJ1-3	TGTGCCAGCAGCTGGCCCGGCGGAAGAAACACCATATATTTT	CASSWPGGRNTIYF
-	TRBV9	-	TRBJ1-1	TGTGCCAGCAGCTCAAGGACGGGGAACACTGAAGCTTTCTTT	CASSSRTGNTEAFF
-	TRBV19	TRBD1	TRBJ1-2	TGTGCCAGTATAGAGGACCGGGACAGAAACTATGGCTACACCTTC	CASIEDRDRNYGYTF
few	TRBV5-1	TRBD1	TRBJ2-7	TGCGCCAGCAGCTTGGAAGGGACAGGGTATCACGAGCAGTACTTC	CASSLEGTGYHEQYF
-	TRBV5-1	-	TRBJ2-7	TGCGCCAGCAGCTTCAGGGGCCACGAGCAGTACTTC	CASSFRGHEQYF
few	TRBV15	TRBD2	TRBJ2-7	TGTGCCACCAGCAGGGGGACTATAAAGGACGAGCAGTACTTC	CATSRGTIKDEQYF
-	TRBV6-6	TRBD2	TRBJ2-7	TGTGCCAGCAGTTATCTTAGCGGGGGGGGTTACGAGCAGTACTTC	CASSYLSGGGYEQYF
-	TRBV6-1	-	TRBJ1-2	TGTGCCAGCAGTGAAGTTGGTCAGGCCAGCTATGGCTACACCTTC	CASSEVGQASYGYTF
-	TRBV28	-	TRBJ1-1	TGTGCCAGCAGCTCGGGGGGACATCCGGGGGCTGAAGCTTTCTTT	CASSSGGHPGAEAFF
-	TRBV9	TRBD1	TRBJ1-2	TGTGCCAGCAGCGCGCTTCCGGGACAGGGCACCGCGTGGGGCTATGGCTACACCTTC	CASSALPGQGTAWGYGYTF
-	TRBV6-1	TRBD2	TRBJ2-5	TGTGCCAGCAGTGCTAGCGGGGGGAGAGAGACCCAGTACTTC	CASSASGGRETQYF
many	TRBV7-2	-	TRBJ1-5	TGTGCCAGCAGCCCCAGGGGAAGCAATCAGCCCCAGCATTTT	CASSPRGSNQPQHF
-	TRBV5-4	TRBD2	TRBJ2-5	TGTGCCAGCAGCTCCGGAGCGGGGAGGGAGACCCAGTACTTC	CASSSGAGRETQYF
-	TRBV30	-	TRBJ2-7	TGTGCCTGGAGTCCGACGGGTCCCTACGAGCAGTACTTC	CAWSPTGPYEQYF